This TCR beta chain appears in the sequencing data of a study of shared clonotypes between healthy human individuals. Points from the study as a whole: Genetic and exposure-history diversity was limited by the few donors.

Every contributor of samples was a Caucasian grown-up residing in Nashville, Tennessee. CD4+ cell separation produced CD45RA+ naive and CD45RA-negative memory subsets. When replicate PCRs were run on sorted subsets, they used 150 to 250 ng DNA, about 30,000 T cell genomes. Measured with immunoSEQ multiplex PCR; TCRdb has only the in-frame clones, and not every one. The sample has approximately 2,300,000 clones; under 95% are singletons. Remarks on this clone: Its target is not known.

The receptor was isolated from a man aged 18 to 35 in good health. Some clones in this sample may be carry-over from other donors' samples. The sequenced sample was naive CD4+ T cells from PBMCs. The subset: CD45RA+ positively selected.

CDR3: CATSLPGTSGQETQYF. CDR3 coding DNA: TGTGCCACCAGCCTCCCCGGGACTAGCGGACAAGAGACCCAGTACTTC. V usage is TRBV15 and J usage is TRBJ2-5, with TRBD2 matching over 11 bases. The CDR3 sequence is 16 residues long. Losses at the gene ends were 5 bases for V and 2 bases for J; bases not matched to a gene: 7. CDR1 and CDR2 from the germline V gene are LNHNV and YYDKDF (reference sequence).